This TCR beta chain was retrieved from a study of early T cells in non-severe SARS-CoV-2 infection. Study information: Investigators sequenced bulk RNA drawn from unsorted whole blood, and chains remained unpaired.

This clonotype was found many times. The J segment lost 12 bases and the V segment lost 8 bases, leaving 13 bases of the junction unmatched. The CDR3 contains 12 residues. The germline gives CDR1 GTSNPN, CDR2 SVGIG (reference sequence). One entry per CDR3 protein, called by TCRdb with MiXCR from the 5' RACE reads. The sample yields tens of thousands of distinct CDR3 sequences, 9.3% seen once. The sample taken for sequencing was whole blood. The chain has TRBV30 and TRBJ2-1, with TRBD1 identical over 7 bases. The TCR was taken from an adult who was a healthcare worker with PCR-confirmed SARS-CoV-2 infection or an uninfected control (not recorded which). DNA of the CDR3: TGTGCCCTCGCCGACAGGGCTTCAGGGCAGTTCTTC. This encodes CALADRASGQFF.